The 7 T cell receptor beta chains in this list originate from one sample, sequenced in a study of metastatic and nonmetastatic thyroid tumors. None of the patients had undergone any treatment ahead of thyroid surgery. TCRdb reassembled clones from the PCR reads with MiXCR. The sample holds 50,000 to 65,000 clones, approximately 15% seen once. Source material: blood. The receptors originated from a female donor with papillary thyroid cancer or a benign thyroid nodule (not recorded which). Some clones in this sample may be carry-over from other donors' samples.

The chain employs TRBV6-1 and TRBJ1-3; D is unclear. Trimming cost V 5 bases and J 0 bases, with 8 bases left between them. This CDR3 contains 14 residues. The germline V gene has CDR1 MNHNS and CDR2 SASEGT. The CDR3 here is CASSTTDSGNTIYF. CDR3 nucleotides: TGTGCCAGCAGTACAACCGACTCTGGAAACACCATATATTTT.

This clone has only a few counts. This rearrangement joins TRBV10-1 to TRBJ1-1; TRBD1 matches at 7 bases. Germline values: CDR1 WNHNN, CDR2 SYGVQD (reference sequence). The ends lost 4 bases at V and 6 bases at J; junction bases unmatched: 8. This CDR3 has 14 amino acids. The CDR3 region is CASSVQGDRSEAFF. Written as DNA, the CDR3 is TGCGCCAGCAGTGTCCAGGGGGATAGGTCTGAAGCTTTCTTT.

This clone has ten or more counts. This sequence joins TRBV3-1 and TRBJ2-2; possibly TRBD2 for D (6 bases). This CDR3 has 19 residues. The ends were cut back, 1 base at V and 3 bases at J, with 21 bases in the middle. From germline, CDR1 is LGHDT and CDR2 YNNKEL (reference sequence). CDR3 in amino acids: CASSQVGGQRPGDTGELFF. For the CDR3, the DNA is TGTGCCAGCAGCCAAGTGGGGGGTCAGCGGCCCGGGGACACCGGGGAGCTGTTTTTT.

The gene calls are TRBV5-1 and TRBJ2-1; D possibly corresponds to TRBD2 (6 bases). CDR3 length: 13 amino acids. V gave up 7 bases and J gave up 10 bases, with 18 bases separating them. Germline CDR1 SGHRS, CDR2 YFSETQ. As DNA, the CDR3 is TGCGCCAGCCGGGAGACTCCACCCCTAGAGCAGTTCTTC. Protein sequence: CASRETPPLEQFF.

The rearrangement joins TRBV20-1 to TRBJ2-3; no clear D gene. This CDR3 comprises 16 residues. V was trimmed by 5 bases and J by 2 bases, leaving 20 bases between them. CDR1 and CDR2 from the germline V gene are DFQATT and SNEGSKA (reference sequence). The CDR3 is CSADSYAEIPTDTQYF. In nucleotides, the CDR3 is TGCAGTGCTGACTCTTATGCGGAGATACCCACAGATACGCAGTATTTT.

Only a few counts were recorded for this clone. The junction does not match germline at one end; this may be a read error. V is TRBV27 and J is TRBJ2-6, with D perhaps matching TRBD1 or TRBD2 (5 bases each). CDR3 size: 17 residues. Germline V CDR1 and CDR2: MNHEY, SMNVEV (reference sequence). Here the CDR3 reads CASSFLRGFPGANVMTF. The CDR3 coding sequence is TGTGCCAGCAGTTTCCTCCGAGGGTTTCCTGGGGCCAACGTCATGACTTTC.

This clone was detected ten times or more. The chain has TRBV6-1 and TRBJ2-7, with D possibly TRBD2 on 7 matching bases. The V gene's germline CDR1 is MNHNS and CDR2 SASEGT. Trimming stripped 7 bases from V and 3 bases from J, with 16 bases between. This CDR3 contains 14 residues. The CDR3 loop reads CASNSGGTIYEQYF. The CDR3 DNA reads as TGTGCCAGCAACTCCGGGGGGACAATCTACGAGCAGTACTTC.